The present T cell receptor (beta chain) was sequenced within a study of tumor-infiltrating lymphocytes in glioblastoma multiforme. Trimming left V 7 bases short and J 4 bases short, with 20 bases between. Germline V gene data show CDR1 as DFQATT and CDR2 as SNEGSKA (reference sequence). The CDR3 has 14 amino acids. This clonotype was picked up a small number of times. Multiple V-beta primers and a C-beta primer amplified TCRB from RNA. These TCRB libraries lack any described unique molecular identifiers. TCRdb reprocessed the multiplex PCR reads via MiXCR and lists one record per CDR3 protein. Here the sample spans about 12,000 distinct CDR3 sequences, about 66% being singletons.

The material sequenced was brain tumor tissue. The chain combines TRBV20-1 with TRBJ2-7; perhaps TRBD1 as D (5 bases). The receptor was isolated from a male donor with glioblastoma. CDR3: CSVRPRVREYEQYF. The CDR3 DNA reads TGCAGTGTTAGGCCCCGGGTCAGGGAATACGAGCAGTACTTC.